This paragraph covers one T cell receptor (beta chain) sequence. Its antigen is unknown. The record has no base qualities; no much larger clone is one base away. Taken from the germline V gene (reference sequence), the CDR1 and CDR2 loops are PRHDT and FYEKMQ. Spanning cysteine to phenylalanine, the CDR3 consists of 13 amino acids. The only DNA kept is the CDR3, 39 bases in frame from the first base. V is clipped by 4 bases and J by 7 bases, and the sequence between their germline boundaries is 11 bases long. The sample comes from a study of T cells in Graves' hyperthyroidism and ophthalmopathy (dated by TCRdb to between 2017 and 2020). For context, the study as a whole: Peripheral blood samples were taken at initial diagnosis, before any treatment was given. TCR V-J signatures able to tell the groups apart were searched for in a discovery cohort of around 95 patients, of whom more than 40 had Graves' ophthalmopathy and 55 to 60 had stable Graves' hyperthyroidism. Whether ophthalmopathy could be predicted prospectively was tested in an independent validation cohort made up of fewer than 20 hyperthyroidism patients plus 17 patients who later progressed to ophthalmopathy. The 75 to 100 discovery patients were randomly split 7:3 into training and test sets. In six Graves' hyperthyroidism patients, the study also compared T-cell repertoires from thyroid tissue with T-cell repertoires from blood. After blood sampling, hyperthyroidism patients were treated with methimazole at a starting dose of 30 mg daily, and ophthalmopathy patients were treated with high-dose intravenous methylprednisolone. TCR Vbeta CDR3 sequencing of roughly 140 peripheral blood samples (about 45 ophthalmopathy, 75 hyperthyroidism and around 17 progressor patients) is reported in the paper. Study-wide findings and limitations: In validation, progression to ophthalmopathy was predicted by the model with 65% to 71% sensitivity and roughly 76% specificity, a median of approximately 7.1 months before onset. Most expanded thyroid clonotypes (frequency above 0.001) were also detected in blood, suggesting blood repertoires may reflect thyroid immune responses. No statistical method was used to fix the sample size in advance, and group allocation was not hidden from the investigators. A model built on a 13 V-J signature distinguished ophthalmopathy from stable hyperthyroidism, reaching 87.88% sensitivity and about 81% specificity in cross-validation and 80%/75% in testing.

The TCR beta CDR3 regions were amplified from RNA transcripts. The first round of RT-PCR for the TCR CDR3 was performed with the HTBI primer set and the Qiagen OneStep RT-PCR kit. The libraries were constructed in a second round of multiplex PCR and then size-selected and purified. Sequencing of the libraries was done on an Illumina HiSeq2000 using paired-end 100 bp reads. The original pipeline was this. Raw data were processed with SOAPnuke, discarding reads with adapters, uncalled bases, mean Phred below 15, or no exact constant-primer or identifier match. High-quality paired reads were merged with COPE v1.2.5, and unique nucleotide sequences were defined as clonotypes. MiTCR v1.1 was used to align clonotypes to the IMGT TRBV, TRBD and TRBJ reference segments. The analysis included only V-J combinations with a frequency above 0.0001, which together covered around 99% of the repertoires. The TCS score was defined as F50 (clonal expansion) divided by E x V (chaos), with BLOSUM62-based TCRdist calculated between CDR3 peptides within each V-J. Welch's t-statistics and random forest reduced around 520 V-J features to 13, which were used in a naive Bayes classifier (R e1071). TCRdb reanalyzed the raw reads on its own, using fastp at Q25 for trimming and MiXCR for clone calling, and kept in-frame beta chains. Merged by CDR3 protein, the rows form single entries marked with the most common genes and DNA. The V and J calls and clone size are TCRdb's, not the authors'. The sample yields about 360,000 distinct CDR3 sequences; 13% were counted once. The ten largest clones add up to 9.2% of the sample.

Stable Graves' hyperthyroidism was defined as no progression to ophthalmopathy during 18 months of follow-up. Hyperthyroidism patients were newly diagnosed, had a disease duration of under 2 months, and were aged 18 to 65 years. Any patient with an uncontrolled infection, another autoimmune disease, pregnancy or lactation was excluded. Clinical symptoms, serum thyroxine and TRAb, thyroid ultrasound, and orbital computed tomography formed the basis for the diagnoses. PBMCs were isolated from about 10 ml of fresh peripheral blood by Ficoll-Paque density gradient centrifugation. Total RNA was extracted with Trizol reagent, and quality was checked on an Agilent 2100 Bioanalyzer.

The material sequenced was blood. The receptor's source is a woman between 18 and 30 years old with Graves' hyperthyroidism. The sequence links TRBV13 to TRBJ2-1; perhaps TRBD1 is the D gene, with 6 bases matching. DNA sequence: TGTGCCAGCAGCTCACAGGGCCTGAATGAGCAGTTCTTC. Its translation is CASSSQGLNEQFF.